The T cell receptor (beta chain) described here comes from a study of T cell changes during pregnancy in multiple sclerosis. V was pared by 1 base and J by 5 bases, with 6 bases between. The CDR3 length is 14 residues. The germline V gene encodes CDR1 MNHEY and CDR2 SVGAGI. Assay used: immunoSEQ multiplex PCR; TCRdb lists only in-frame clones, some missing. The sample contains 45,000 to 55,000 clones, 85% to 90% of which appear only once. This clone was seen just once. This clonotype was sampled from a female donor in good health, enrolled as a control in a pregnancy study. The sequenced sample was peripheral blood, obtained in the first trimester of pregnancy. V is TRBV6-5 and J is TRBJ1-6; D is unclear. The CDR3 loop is CASSYLANNSPLHF. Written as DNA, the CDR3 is TGTGCCAGCAGTTACTTGGCCAATAATTCACCCCTCCACTTT.